This TCR beta chain stems from a study of blood T cell repertoires in COVID-19. Study overall: PBMCs, B-cell-depleted T cells, or T cells were the source of the cDNA or gDNA that made up the material.

Allocation to cohorts depended on clinical history reported by the participants. Within the 2 weeks before study entry, each person in the exposed group met a COVID-19 case. Method: immunoSEQ multiplex PCR; TCRdb's copy keeps in-frame clones and lacks some. This sample yields fewer than 400,000 clones, of which about 85% are seen a single time; around 1.9% belongs to the top ten. The V and J ends lost 8 bases and 2 bases respectively, with 10 bases between them. Per the germline V gene, CDR1 is SGHDN and CDR2 is FVKESK. The CDR3 covers 13 residues. Sequenced material: PBMCs or T cells enriched from blood (not recorded which). The rearrangement uses TRBV14 and TRBJ2-1, with a possible D match to TRBD2 (5 bases). The TCR originated in a woman aged 30 to 39 who had been exposed to COVID-19. CDR3 protein: CASSGMPYNEQFF. The CDR3 nucleotides are TGTGCCAGCTCCGGGATGCCCTACAATGAGCAGTTCTTC. The variable domain in full, completed from reference TRBV14 and TRBJ2-1, reads EAGVTQFPSHSVIEKGQTVTLRCDPISGHDNLYWYRRVMGKEIKFLLHFVKESKQDESGMPNNRFLAERTGGTYSTLKVQPAELEDSGVYFCASSGMPYNEQFFGPGTRLTVL.